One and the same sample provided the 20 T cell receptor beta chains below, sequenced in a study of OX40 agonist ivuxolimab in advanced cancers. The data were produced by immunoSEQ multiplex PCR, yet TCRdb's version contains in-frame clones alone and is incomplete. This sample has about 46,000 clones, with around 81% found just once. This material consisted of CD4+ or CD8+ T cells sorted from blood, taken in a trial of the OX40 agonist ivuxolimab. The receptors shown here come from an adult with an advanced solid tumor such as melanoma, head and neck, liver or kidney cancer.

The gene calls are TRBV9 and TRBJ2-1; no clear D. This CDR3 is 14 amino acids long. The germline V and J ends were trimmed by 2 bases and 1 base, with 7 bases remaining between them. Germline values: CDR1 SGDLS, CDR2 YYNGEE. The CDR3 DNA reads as TGTGCCAGCAGCGTGGGCCCGTCCTACAATGAGCAGTTCTTC. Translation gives CASSVGPSYNEQFF.

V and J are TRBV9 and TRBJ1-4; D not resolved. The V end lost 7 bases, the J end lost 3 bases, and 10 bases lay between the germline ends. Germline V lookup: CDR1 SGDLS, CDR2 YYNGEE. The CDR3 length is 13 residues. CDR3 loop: CASGGPANEKLFF. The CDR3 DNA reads TGTGCCAGCGGTGGTCCTGCTAATGAAAAACTGTTTTTT.

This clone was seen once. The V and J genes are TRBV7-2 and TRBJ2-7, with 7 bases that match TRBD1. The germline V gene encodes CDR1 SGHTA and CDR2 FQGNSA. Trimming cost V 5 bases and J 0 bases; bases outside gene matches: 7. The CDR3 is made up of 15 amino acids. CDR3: CASSPTGVNSYEQYF. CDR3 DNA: TGTGCCAGCAGCCCAACAGGGGTGAACTCCTACGAGCAGTACTTC.

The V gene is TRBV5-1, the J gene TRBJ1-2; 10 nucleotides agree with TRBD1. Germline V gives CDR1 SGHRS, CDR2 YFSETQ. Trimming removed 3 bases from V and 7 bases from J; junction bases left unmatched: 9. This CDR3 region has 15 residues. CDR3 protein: CASSSQGQGGSGYTF. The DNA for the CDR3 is TGCGCCAGCAGCTCACAAGGACAGGGGGGTAGTGGCTACACCTTC.

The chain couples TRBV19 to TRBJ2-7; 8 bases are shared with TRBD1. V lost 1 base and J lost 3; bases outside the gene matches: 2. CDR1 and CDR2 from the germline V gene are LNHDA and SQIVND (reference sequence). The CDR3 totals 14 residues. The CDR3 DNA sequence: TGTGCCAGTAGTATAGGGACAGGGCACTACGAGCAGTACTTC. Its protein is CASSIGTGHYEQYF.

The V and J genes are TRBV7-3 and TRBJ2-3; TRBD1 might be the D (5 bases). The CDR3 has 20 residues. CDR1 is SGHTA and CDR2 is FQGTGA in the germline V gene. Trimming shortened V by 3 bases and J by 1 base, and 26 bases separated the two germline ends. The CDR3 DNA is TGTGCCAGCAGCTTCCCCCTAGGTGGGCAGGGTCGAATGGGCACAGATACGCAGTATTTT. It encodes CASSFPLGGQGRMGTDTQYF.

In nucleotides, the CDR3 is TGCGCCAGCACTGGGGGGCGGGGGGTCTACAATGAGCAGTTCTTC. As protein: CASTGGRGVYNEQFF. The V and J genes are TRBV10-2 and TRBJ2-1; TRBD2 aligns across 8 bases. The CDR3 covers 15 residues. CDR1 is WSHSY, CDR2 SAAADI, per germline. Trimming at V came to 7 bases and at J to 3 bases, leaving 8 bases not matched to a gene.

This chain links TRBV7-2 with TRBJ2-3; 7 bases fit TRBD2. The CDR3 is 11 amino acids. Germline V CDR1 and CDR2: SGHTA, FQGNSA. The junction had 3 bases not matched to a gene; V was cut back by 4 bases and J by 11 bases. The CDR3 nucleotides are TGTGCCAGCAGCTCTGGGGGGGTGCAGTATTTT. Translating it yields CASSSGGVQYF.

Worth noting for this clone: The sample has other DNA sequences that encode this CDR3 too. CDR3 coding DNA: TGTGCCAGCAGCCAAGCCACCGGGGAGCTGTTTTTT. This translates into CASSQATGELFF. The rearrangement joins TRBV4-2 to TRBJ2-2; no clear D. CDR1 and CDR2 from the germline V gene are LGHNA and YNFKEQ. CDR3 length equals 12 residues. V lost 1 base to trimming and J lost 4 bases, with 1 base between them.

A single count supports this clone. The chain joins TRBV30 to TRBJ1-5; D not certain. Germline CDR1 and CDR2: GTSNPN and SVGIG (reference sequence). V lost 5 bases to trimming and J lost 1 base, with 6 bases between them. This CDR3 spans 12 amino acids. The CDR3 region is CAWVGSNQPQHF. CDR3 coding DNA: TGTGCCTGGGTAGGAAGCAATCAGCCCCAGCATTTT.

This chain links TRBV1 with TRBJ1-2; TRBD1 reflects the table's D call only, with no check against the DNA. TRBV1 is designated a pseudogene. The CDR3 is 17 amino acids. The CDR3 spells CTSSQATGGIPNYGYTF. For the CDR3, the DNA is TGCACCAGCAGCCAAGCGACAGGGGGCATTCCTAACTATGGCTACACCTTC.

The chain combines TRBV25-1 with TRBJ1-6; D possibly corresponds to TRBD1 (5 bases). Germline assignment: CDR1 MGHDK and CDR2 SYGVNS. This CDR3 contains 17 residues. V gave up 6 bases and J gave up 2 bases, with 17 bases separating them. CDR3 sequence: CASREVGGLAYNSPLHF. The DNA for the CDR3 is TGTGCCAGCAGGGAGGTGGGGGGTTTAGCCTATAATTCACCCCTCCACTTT.

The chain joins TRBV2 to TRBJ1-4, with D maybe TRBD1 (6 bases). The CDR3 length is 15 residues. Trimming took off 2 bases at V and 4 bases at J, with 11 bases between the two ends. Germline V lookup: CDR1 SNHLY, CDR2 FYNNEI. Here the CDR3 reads CASSEYTGINEKLFF. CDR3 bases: TGTGCCAGCAGTGAATATACAGGGATTAATGAAAAACTGTTTTTT.

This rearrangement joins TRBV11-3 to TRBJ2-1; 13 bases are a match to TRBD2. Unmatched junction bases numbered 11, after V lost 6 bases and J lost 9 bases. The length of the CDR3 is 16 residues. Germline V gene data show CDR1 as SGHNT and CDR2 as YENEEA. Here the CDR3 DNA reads TGTGCCAGCAGGTTACTAGCGGGGGGGCTTATAGGTGAGCAGTTCTTC. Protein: CASRLLAGGLIGEQFF.

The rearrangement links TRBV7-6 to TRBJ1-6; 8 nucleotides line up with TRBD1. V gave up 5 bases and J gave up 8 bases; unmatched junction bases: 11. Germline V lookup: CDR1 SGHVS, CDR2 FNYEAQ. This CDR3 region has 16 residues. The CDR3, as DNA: TGTGCCAGCAGCGCGAGACAGGGGACGTCTGATTCACCCCTCCACTTT. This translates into CASSARQGTSDSPLHF.

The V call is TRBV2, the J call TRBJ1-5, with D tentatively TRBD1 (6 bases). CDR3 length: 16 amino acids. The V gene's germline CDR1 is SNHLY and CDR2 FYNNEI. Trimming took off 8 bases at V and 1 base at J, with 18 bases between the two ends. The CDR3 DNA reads TGTGCCAGCGGGGGGCGAGGGGACGGGAGCAATCAGCCCCAGCATTTT. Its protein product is CASGGRGDGSNQPQHF.

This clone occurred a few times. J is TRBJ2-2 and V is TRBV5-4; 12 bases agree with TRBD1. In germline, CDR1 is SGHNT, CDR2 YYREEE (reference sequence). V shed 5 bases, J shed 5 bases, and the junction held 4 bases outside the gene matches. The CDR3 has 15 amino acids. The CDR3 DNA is TGTGCCAGCAGGGGGACAGGGGGCGGGACCGGGGAGCTGTTTTTT. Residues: CASRGTGGGTGELFF.

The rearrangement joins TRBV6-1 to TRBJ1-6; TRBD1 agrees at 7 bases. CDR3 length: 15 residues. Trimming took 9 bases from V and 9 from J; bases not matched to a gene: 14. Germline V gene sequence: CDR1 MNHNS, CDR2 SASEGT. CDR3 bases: TGTGCCAGTGACTTAACAGGGGACGCGAGTTCACCCCTCCACTTT. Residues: CASDLTGDASSPLHF.

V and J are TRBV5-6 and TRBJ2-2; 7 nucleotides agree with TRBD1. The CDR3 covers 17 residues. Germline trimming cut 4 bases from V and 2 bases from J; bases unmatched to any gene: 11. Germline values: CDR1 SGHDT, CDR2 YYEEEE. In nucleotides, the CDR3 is TGTGCCAGCAGCCGGGACCTGGACAGGAGAAACACCGGGGAGCTGTTTTTT. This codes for CASSRDLDRRNTGELFF.

Here the CDR3 reads CASSEILVLSNTGELFF. The CDR3 coding sequence is TGTGCCAGCAGTGAAATATTAGTGCTTTCGAACACCGGGGAGCTGTTTTTT. This chain connects TRBV2 to TRBJ2-2; D remains unclear. The length of the CDR3 is 17 residues. V lost 2 bases and J lost 0, with 13 bases in between. CDR1 and CDR2 (germline): SNHLY, FYNNEI. Combining the CDR3 with reference TRBV2 and TRBJ2-2 gives the whole variable domain EPEVTQTPSHQVTQMGQEVILRCVPISNHLYFYWYRQILGQKVEFLVSFYNNEISEKSEIFDDQFSVERPDGSNFTLKIRSTKLEDSAMYFCASSEILVLSNTGELFFGEGSRLTVL.